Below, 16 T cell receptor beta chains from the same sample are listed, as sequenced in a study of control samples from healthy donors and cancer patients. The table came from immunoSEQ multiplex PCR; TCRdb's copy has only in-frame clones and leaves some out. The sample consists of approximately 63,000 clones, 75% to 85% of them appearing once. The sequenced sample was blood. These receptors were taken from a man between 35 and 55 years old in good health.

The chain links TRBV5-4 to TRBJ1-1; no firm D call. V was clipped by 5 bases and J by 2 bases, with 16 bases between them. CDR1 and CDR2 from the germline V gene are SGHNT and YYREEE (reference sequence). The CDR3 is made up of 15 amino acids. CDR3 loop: CASRADLPGNTEAFF. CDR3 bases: TGTGCCAGCAGGGCGGATCTCCCGGGCAACACTGAAGCTTTCTTT.

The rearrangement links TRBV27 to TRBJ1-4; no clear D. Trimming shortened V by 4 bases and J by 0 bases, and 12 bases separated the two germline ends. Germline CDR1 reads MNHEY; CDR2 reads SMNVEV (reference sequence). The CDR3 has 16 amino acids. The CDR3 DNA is TGTGCCAGCAGTTCGAGGGAGCGAGCAACTAATGAAAAACTGTTTTTT. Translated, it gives CASSSRERATNEKLFF.

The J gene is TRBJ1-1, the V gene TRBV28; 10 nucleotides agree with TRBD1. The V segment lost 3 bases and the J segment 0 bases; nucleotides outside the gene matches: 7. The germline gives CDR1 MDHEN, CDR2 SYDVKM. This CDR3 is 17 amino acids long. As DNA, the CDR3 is TGTGCCAGCAGTTTTCGGGACAGGGGTTACTTGAACACTGAAGCTTTCTTT. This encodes CASSFRDRGYLNTEAFF. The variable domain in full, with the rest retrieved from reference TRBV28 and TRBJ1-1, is DVKVTQSSRYLVKRTGEKVFLECVQDMDHENMFWYRQDPGLGLRLIYFSYDVKMKEKGDIPEGYSVSREKKERFSLILESASTNQTSMYLCASSFRDRGYLNTEAFFGQGTRLTVV.

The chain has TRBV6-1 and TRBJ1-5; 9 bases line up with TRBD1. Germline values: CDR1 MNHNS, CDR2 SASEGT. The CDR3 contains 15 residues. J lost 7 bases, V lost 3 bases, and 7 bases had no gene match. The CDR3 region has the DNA TGTGCCAGCAGTGATCCGGGACAGGGTTGGCAGCCCCAGCATTTT. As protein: CASSDPGQGWQPQHF.

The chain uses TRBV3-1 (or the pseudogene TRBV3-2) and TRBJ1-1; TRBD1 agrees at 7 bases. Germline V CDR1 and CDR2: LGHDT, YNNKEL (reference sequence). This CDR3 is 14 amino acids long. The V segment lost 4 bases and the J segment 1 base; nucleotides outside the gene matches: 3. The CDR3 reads CASSLQGTNTEAFF. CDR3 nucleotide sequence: TGTGCCAGCAGCCTACAGGGGACGAACACTGAAGCTTTCTTT.

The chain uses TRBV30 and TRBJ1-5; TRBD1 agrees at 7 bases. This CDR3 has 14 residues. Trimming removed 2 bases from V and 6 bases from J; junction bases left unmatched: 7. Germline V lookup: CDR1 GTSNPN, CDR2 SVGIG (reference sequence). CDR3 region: CAWSMTGSGQPQHF. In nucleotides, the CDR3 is TGTGCCTGGAGTATGACAGGGAGCGGTCAGCCCCAGCATTTT. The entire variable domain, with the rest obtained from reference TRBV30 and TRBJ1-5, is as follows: SQTIHQWPATLVQPVGSPLSLECTVEGTSNPNLYWYRQAAGRGLQLLFYSVGIGQISSEVPQNLSASRPQDRQFILSSKKLLLSDSGFYLCAWSMTGSGQPQHFGDGTRLSIL.

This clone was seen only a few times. This chain's CDR3 is CASRINSGTYYEQYF. DNA for the CDR3: TGTGCCAGCAGGATAAACTCTGGGACATACTACGAGCAGTACTTC. The chain uses TRBV28 and TRBJ2-7, with D maybe TRBD1 (6 bases). The V and J ends lost 6 bases and 3 bases respectively, with 18 bases between them. Germline-derived CDR1 and CDR2 are MDHEN and SYDVKM. The CDR3 has 15 residues.

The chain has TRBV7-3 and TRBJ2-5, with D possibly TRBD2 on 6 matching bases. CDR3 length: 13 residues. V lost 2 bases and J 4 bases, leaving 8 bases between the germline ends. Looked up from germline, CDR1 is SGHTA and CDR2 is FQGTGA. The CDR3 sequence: CASSLGRRETQYF. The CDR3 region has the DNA TGTGCCAGCAGCTTAGGGAGGAGAGAGACCCAGTACTTC.

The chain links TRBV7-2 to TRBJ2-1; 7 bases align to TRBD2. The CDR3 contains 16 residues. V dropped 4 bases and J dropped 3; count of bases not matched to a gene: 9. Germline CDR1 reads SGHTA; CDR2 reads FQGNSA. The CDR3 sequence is CASSSQAGSNYNEQFF. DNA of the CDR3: TGTGCCAGCAGCTCCCAAGCGGGAAGTAACTACAATGAGCAGTTCTTC.

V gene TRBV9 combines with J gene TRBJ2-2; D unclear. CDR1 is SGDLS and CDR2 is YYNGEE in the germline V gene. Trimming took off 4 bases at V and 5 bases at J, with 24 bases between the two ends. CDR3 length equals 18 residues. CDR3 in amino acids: CASSPNLGPRVRTGELFF. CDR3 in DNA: TGTGCCAGCAGCCCTAACCTAGGACCTCGGGTGCGGACCGGGGAGCTGTTTTTT.

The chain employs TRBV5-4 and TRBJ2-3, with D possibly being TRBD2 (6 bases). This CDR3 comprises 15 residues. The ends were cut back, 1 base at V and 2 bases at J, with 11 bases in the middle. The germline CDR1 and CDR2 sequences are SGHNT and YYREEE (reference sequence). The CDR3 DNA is TGTGCCAGCAGCTTGAGTAGCGGACCCACAGATACGCAGTATTTT. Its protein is CASSLSSGPTDTQYF.

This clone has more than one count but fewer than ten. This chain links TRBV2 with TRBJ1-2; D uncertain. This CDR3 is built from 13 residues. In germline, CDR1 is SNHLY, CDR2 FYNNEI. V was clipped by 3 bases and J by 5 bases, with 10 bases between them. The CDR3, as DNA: TGTGCCAGCAGTGAGGTGGTATGGTATGGCTACACCTTC. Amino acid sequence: CASSEVVWYGYTF.

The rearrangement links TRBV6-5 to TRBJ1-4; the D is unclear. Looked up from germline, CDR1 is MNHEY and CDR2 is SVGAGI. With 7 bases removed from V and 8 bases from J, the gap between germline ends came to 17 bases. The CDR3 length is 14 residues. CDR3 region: CASKAGEPGEKLFF. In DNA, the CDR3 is TGTGCCAGCAAGGCTGGGGAACCCGGGGAAAAACTGTTTTTT.

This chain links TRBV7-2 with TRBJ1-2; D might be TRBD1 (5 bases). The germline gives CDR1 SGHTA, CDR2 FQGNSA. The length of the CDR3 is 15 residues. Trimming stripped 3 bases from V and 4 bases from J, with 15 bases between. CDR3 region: CASSLDSPRGYGYTF. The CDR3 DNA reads TGTGCCAGCAGCTTGGACTCACCGAGGGGCTATGGCTACACCTTC.

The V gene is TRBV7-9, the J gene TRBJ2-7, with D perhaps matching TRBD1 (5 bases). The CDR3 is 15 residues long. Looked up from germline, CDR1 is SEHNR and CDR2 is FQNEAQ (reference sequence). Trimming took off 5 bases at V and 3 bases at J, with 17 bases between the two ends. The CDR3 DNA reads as TGTGCCAGCAGCCCAGTTGATGGCAGGGTCTACGAGCAGTACTTC. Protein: CASSPVDGRVYEQYF.

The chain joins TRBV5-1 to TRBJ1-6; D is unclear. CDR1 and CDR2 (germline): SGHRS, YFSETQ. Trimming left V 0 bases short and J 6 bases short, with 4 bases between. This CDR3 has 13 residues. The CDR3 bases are TGCGCCAGCAGCTTGGAGGGTAATTCACCCCTCCACTTT. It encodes CASSLEGNSPLHF.